These T cell receptor beta chains were read from a single sample in a study of T cell responses to AZD1222 COVID-19 vaccine. Clones were sequenced by immunoSEQ multiplex PCR, and TCRdb holds only the in-frame ones, with some missing. Found here are 85,000 to 95,000 clones, roughly 90% of them singletons; the top ten hold about 6.1%. Specimen: peripheral blood, collected 28 days after the second AZD1222 dose. These TCRs come from an adult who received the AZD1222 COVID-19 vaccine. Both conserved end residues are part of each CDR3.

CASSERERQGEGENIQYF	TRBV10-1	TRBJ2-4
CASSLRTGNTEAFF	TRBV5-1	TRBJ1-1
CASSIGGGENGAFF	TRBV19	TRBJ1-1
CASSLEARVWEGYTF	TRBV7-2	TRBJ1-2
CASSARSVTYNEQFF	TRBV9	TRBJ2-1
CASSSRDRGLNGYTF	TRBV5-1	TRBJ1-2
CASSQDWLAGVDEQYF	TRBV3-1/TRBV3-2	TRBJ2-7
CASSSRQGAGDTEAFF	TRBV5-1	TRBJ1-1
CASSSGTAIGYTF	TRBV27	TRBJ1-2
CAWRANWGDTQYF	TRBV30	TRBJ2-3
CASSVRQGVVTEAFF	TRBV19	TRBJ1-1
CASSPDGNTIYF	TRBV18	TRBJ1-3
CASRARRDLAAIQYF	TRBV2	TRBJ2-4
CASSLLGVNTEAFF	TRBV5-6	TRBJ1-1
CASSPGQGSVQPQHF	TRBV5-1	TRBJ1-5
CASRYGQSSYNSPLHF	TRBV6-5	TRBJ1-6
CASTRSGGRYNEQFF	TRBV11-3	TRBJ2-1
CASSFMQGGRTEAFF	TRBV5-5	TRBJ1-1
CASSKEGIADEQYF	TRBV2	TRBJ2-7
CASSPTPYTEAFF	TRBV6-2/TRBV6-3	TRBJ1-1
CASSLPVRGQVSSYEQYF	TRBV5-6	TRBJ2-7
CASSSLPSGGSYEQYF	TRBV5-1	TRBJ2-7
CASSLGQGSTEAFF	TRBV7-3	TRBJ1-1
CASSDGWAQNYNEQFF	TRBV2	TRBJ2-1
CASSAGQEVYEQYF	TRBV9	TRBJ2-7
CASTPGGVSLYGYTF	TRBV6-5	TRBJ1-2
CSVGGGGRAFF	TRBV29-1	TRBJ1-1
CASSQEMDRTVTEAFF	TRBV4-2	TRBJ1-1
CASTSSRGSGNTIYF	TRBV7-6	TRBJ1-3
CASSPLELAGELAKNIQYF	TRBV18	TRBJ2-4
CASSYSRRDYGYTF	TRBV6-5	TRBJ1-2
CASSPSGTETYYGYTF	TRBV27	TRBJ1-2
CALTLRGTHVGELFF	TRBV5-3	TRBJ2-2
CASSLGPSTNEKLFF	TRBV6-5	TRBJ1-4
CASSRRQGSADTQYF	TRBV18	TRBJ2-3
CASCDRDWAYEQYF	TRBV21-1	TRBJ2-7
CASRLDRGDTIYF	TRBV3-1/TRBV3-2	TRBJ1-3
CASSLPTNTEAFF	TRBV5-5	TRBJ1-1
CATREGGPNTEAFF	TRBV10-1	TRBJ1-1
CASSTDRAGGYTF	TRBV5-1	TRBJ1-2
CASSPPGGMGNTEAFF	TRBV7-9	TRBJ1-1
CASSLGGGTHVYGYTF	TRBV5-6	TRBJ1-2
CASSVGPGGSSYEQYF	TRBV9	TRBJ2-7
CASSYVKLGAEAFF	TRBV7-9	TRBJ1-1
CASSLPGRSTGELFF	TRBV5-1	TRBJ2-2
CASRGGLATNEKLFF	TRBV2	TRBJ1-4
CASSSRGAEAFF	TRBV7-9	TRBJ1-1
CASSEGRVRTEAFF	TRBV6-1	TRBJ1-1
CAWSSVAGGSPLHF	TRBV30	TRBJ1-6
CASTPGGETQYF	TRBV6-6	TRBJ2-5
CASYDRWGNTIYF	TRBV19	TRBJ1-3
CASIRQGADTGELFF	TRBV28	TRBJ2-2
CASSAYRGTNYGYTF	TRBV5-1	TRBJ1-2